What follows are 27 T cell receptor beta chains derived from one specimen sequenced in a study of naive and memory T cell subsets. Four PCR rounds used nested alpha and beta constant region primers plus the SP2 primer. Using its own MiXCR run on the UMI-ligation and nested PCR reads, TCRdb lists one record per CDR3 protein. The sample holds around 30,000 distinct CDR3 sequences, approximately 6.7% seen once. Sample treatment: skin biopsy from PPD injection site in Mantoux-positive individual. The library had UMIs added by 3' ligation of an oligonucleotide to TCR cDNA. The source was skin, collected from a tuberculin skin test site. The receptors originated from an adult in good health.

This clonotype was counted a few times. This sequence joins TRBV7-3 and TRBJ1-5; D remains unclear. The CDR3 consists of 13 residues. Germline V CDR1 and CDR2: SGHTA, FQGTGA. V was clipped by 5 bases and J by 4 bases, with 9 bases between them. CDR3 loop: CASSPSPNQPQHF. CDR3 in DNA: TGTGCCAGCAGCCCTAGCCCTAATCAGCCCCAGCATTTT.

The chain joins TRBV10-1 to TRBJ1-1, with D uncertain. Per germline, CDR1 WNHNN and CDR2 SYGVQD (reference sequence). Trimming removed 6 bases from V and 2 bases from J, with 7 bases in between. The CDR3 is 12 amino acids. This CDR3 reads CASRKGNTEAFF. As DNA, the CDR3 is TGCGCCAGCAGGAAAGGCAACACTGAAGCTTTCTTT.

The chain has TRBV20-1 and TRBJ2-2; D is possibly TRBD2 (5 bases). Germline CDR1 is DFQATT and CDR2 is SNEGSKA (reference sequence). The V end lost 3 bases, the J end lost 3 bases, and 23 bases lay between the germline ends. This CDR3 contains 18 residues. The CDR3 is CSASPWETDRPYTGELFF. DNA of the CDR3: TGCAGTGCTAGCCCTTGGGAGACCGACCGACCTTACACCGGGGAGCTGTTTTTT.

Many counts were recorded for this clonotype. The CDR3 protein is CSVGTGWNSKQYF. DNA of the CDR3: TGCAGCGTTGGGACAGGGTGGAACTCGAAGCAGTACTTC. J is TRBJ2-7 and V is TRBV29-1; 8 bases agree with TRBD1. V gave up 4 bases and J gave up 8 bases; unmatched junction bases: 10. This CDR3 region has 13 residues. Germline V gene data show CDR1 as SQVTM and CDR2 as ANQGSEA.

This clonotype has ten or more counts. The rearrangement joins TRBV29-1 to TRBJ1-5; 7 nucleotides agree with TRBD1. Germline trimming cut 7 bases from V and 1 base from J; bases unmatched to any gene: 7. There are 14 residues in the CDR3. Per germline, CDR1 SQVTM and CDR2 ANQGSEA. CDR3 coding DNA: TGCAGCGGGGGGGGACAGCTAAGCAATCAGCCCCAGCATTTT. This translates into CSGGGQLSNQPQHF.

This clonotype occurred many times. The DNA for the CDR3 is TGTGCCAGCAGCCTTCTATACCCCTCGGGCGAGCAGTACTTC. Translation: CASSLLYPSGEQYF. The chain uses TRBV3-1 and TRBJ2-7; no clear D. Trimming removed 4 bases at V and 6 bases at J, with 16 bases between. The CDR3 length is 14 residues. Germline loops: CDR1 LGHDT, CDR2 YNNKEL (reference sequence).

This clonotype was detected ten times or more. The gene calls are TRBV5-1 and TRBJ1-1; 7 bases agree with TRBD1. Trimming took 1 base from V and 1 from J; bases not matched to a gene: 7. Germline values: CDR1 SGHRS, CDR2 YFSETQ. The CDR3 is 16 amino acids. The CDR3 spells CASSLPPQGRNTEAFF. CDR3 DNA sequence: TGCGCCAGCAGCTTGCCCCCACAGGGGAGGAACACTGAAGCTTTCTTT.

In its sample, this clonotype was seen a few times. The CDR3 sequence: CASSAPGQGGNTIYF. CDR3 in DNA: TGTGCCAGCAGTGCGCCGGGACAGGGGGGAAACACCATATATTTT. The gene calls are TRBV12-3 or TRBV12-4 and TRBJ1-3; 10 positions match TRBD1. This CDR3 is 15 amino acids long. V dropped 5 bases and J dropped 4; count of bases not matched to a gene: 5.

This clonotype was counted at least ten times. The genes are TRBV18 and TRBJ2-3, with D unclear. CDR1 is KGHSH, CDR2 LQKENI, per germline. V shed 0 bases and J shed 3 bases, with 10 bases lying between them. The CDR3 runs to 15 residues. The CDR3 sequence: CASSPPRLGTDTQYF. Written as DNA, the CDR3 is TGTGCCAGCTCACCACCCAGGTTGGGGACAGATACGCAGTATTTT.

This clonotype was seen many times. V is TRBV2 and J is TRBJ2-5, with 14 bases matching TRBD2. The CDR3 is made up of 15 amino acids. The junction had 9 bases not matched to a gene; V was cut back by 6 bases and J by 9 bases. Germline CDR1 is SNHLY and CDR2 is FYNNEI. CDR3 sequence reads: CASRQGTSGGLAQYF. In DNA, the CDR3 is TGTGCCAGCAGACAAGGGACTAGCGGGGGATTGGCCCAGTACTTC. Together with reference TRBV2 and TRBJ2-5, the CDR3 gives the full variable domain: EPEVTQTPSHQVTQMGQEVILRCVPISNHLYFYWYRQILGQKVEFLVSFYNNEISEKSEIFDDQFSVERPDGSNFTLKIRSTKLEDSAMYFCASRQGTSGGLAQYFGPGTRLLVL.

This clonotype was counted a few times. A read error may produce the germline difference seen at one junction end. This chain links TRBV12-3 or TRBV12-4 with TRBJ1-2; D unresolved. The CDR3 sequence is 15 residues long. In DNA, the CDR3 is TGTGCCAGCAGTTTTACACTCCGTACTAACTATGGCGACACCTTC. Translating gives CASSFTLRTNYGDTF.

This chain's CDR3 is CASSATPPGGGIQPQHF. CDR3 sequence (DNA): TGTGCCAGTAGCGCTACACCCCCTGGGGGGGGCATCCAGCCCCAGCATTTT. The chain employs TRBV19 and TRBJ1-5; the D gene is possibly TRBD1 (6 bases). The germline V gene encodes CDR1 LNHDA and CDR2 SQIVND (reference sequence). This CDR3 comprises 17 residues. The germline V and J ends were trimmed by 6 bases and 7 bases, with 25 bases remaining between them.

Ten or more counts support this clonotype. This chain joins TRBV6-5 and TRBJ2-5; perhaps TRBD2 as D (6 bases). From germline, CDR1 is MNHEY and CDR2 SVGAGI. The V and J ends lost 6 bases and 4 bases respectively, with 18 bases between them. The CDR3 is 15 residues long. DNA of the CDR3: TGTGCCAGCAGCCTTCCGGGACTCGATGCAGAGACCCAGTACTTC. This encodes CASSLPGLDAETQYF.

This clonotype has a count of ten or more. This chain connects TRBV7-2 to TRBJ2-5; D uncertain. With 4 bases removed from V and 2 bases from J, the gap between germline ends came to 14 bases. CDR1 and CDR2 from the germline V gene are SGHTA and FQGNSA. This CDR3 spans 15 amino acids. The CDR3 here is CASSSYGLVQETQYF. CDR3 nucleotide sequence: TGTGCCAGCAGCTCTTATGGGCTAGTTCAAGAGACCCAGTACTTC.

V and J are TRBV27 and TRBJ2-2, with 8 bases identical to TRBD1. In germline, CDR1 is MNHEY, CDR2 SMNVEV (reference sequence). The CDR3 loop spans 15 amino acids. After removal of 5 bases from V and 4 bases from J, the junction contained 6 bases not matched to a gene. CDR3: CASSRQGMVTGELFF. The CDR3 DNA sequence: TGTGCCAGCAGTCGACAGGGGATGGTCACCGGGGAGCTGTTTTTT.

This clonotype was detected ten times or more. V gene TRBV1 combines with J gene TRBJ2-4; the DNA was not used to check the table's D call, TRBD1. TRBV1 is recorded as a pseudogene. There are 16 residues in the CDR3. The CDR3 loop reads CTSSQDPGTAKNIQYF. DNA of the CDR3: TGCACCAGCAGCCAAGATCCCGGGACGGCCAAAAACATTCAGTACTTC.

This clonotype was detected a few times. The chain carries TRBV19 and TRBJ2-3; D call uncertain. V dropped 7 bases and J dropped 0 bases, with 11 bases sitting between them. Germline V lookup: CDR1 LNHDA, CDR2 SQIVND (reference sequence). There are 14 residues in the CDR3. CDR3 bases: TGTGCCAGTAAGAAGGAACAAAGCACAGATACGCAGTATTTT. Protein sequence: CASKKEQSTDTQYF.

This clonotype turned up a few times. The chain combines TRBV19 with TRBJ2-3, with 13 bases matching TRBD2. The V and J ends lost 5 bases and 7 bases, in that order; junction bases with no gene match: 6. The CDR3 extends over 15 amino acids. Germline CDR1 is LNHDA and CDR2 is SQIVND (reference sequence). The CDR3 sequence is CASSESTSGGNTQYF. DNA for the CDR3: TGTGCCAGTAGTGAATCGACTAGCGGGGGGAATACGCAGTATTTT. Using reference TRBV19 and TRBJ2-3 for the parts outside the CDR3, the full variable domain is DGGITQSPKYLFRKEGQNVTLSCEQNLNHDAMYWYRQDPGQGLRLIYYSQIVNDFQKGDIAEGYSVSREKKESFPLTVTSAQKNPTAFYLCASSESTSGGNTQYFGPGTRLTVL.

This clonotype was seen ten or more times. The chain couples TRBV20-1 to TRBJ2-7; 7 bases align to TRBD1. This CDR3 has 12 amino acids. J lost 0 bases, V lost 6 bases, and 2 bases had no gene match. Germline loops: CDR1 DFQATT, CDR2 SNEGSKA (reference sequence). For the CDR3, the DNA is TGCAGTGCGGGACAGTCCTCCTACGAGCAGTACTTC. It translates to CSAGQSSYEQYF.

At least ten counts were recorded for this clonotype. This chain uses TRBV2 with TRBJ1-1; TRBD1 matches at 7 bases. V trimming: 2 bases; J trimming: 4 bases; junction bases outside the gene matches: 7. This CDR3 has 15 amino acids. Germline V gene data show CDR1 as SNHLY and CDR2 as FYNNEI. Here the CDR3 reads CASSERGAGGTEAFF. CDR3 nucleotides: TGTGCCAGCAGTGAAAGGGGGGCAGGGGGCACTGAAGCTTTCTTT.

Ten or more counts support this clonotype. The chain joins TRBV6-1 to TRBJ2-7, with D perhaps given as TRBD1 or TRBD2 (5 bases each). Deletions cut 4 bases from V and 2 bases from J, with 24 bases between. CDR1 and CDR2 (germline): MNHNS, SASEGT. CDR3 length: 18 residues. The CDR3 here is CASSGSPGAAAKPYEQYF. CDR3 nucleotide sequence: TGTGCCAGCAGTGGGTCGCCCGGGGCAGCGGCTAAACCCTACGAGCAGTACTTC.

This clonotype came up many times. The gene calls are TRBV5-4 and TRBJ1-1; 7 bases are a match to TRBD1. J gave up 0 bases and V 4 bases, and 6 bases lay outside the gene matches. The CDR3 is 15 amino acids. The germline V gene encodes CDR1 SGHNT and CDR2 YYREEE (reference sequence). In DNA form, the CDR3 reads TGTGCCAGCAGCGGAAACAGGGGCCTGAACACTGAAGCTTTCTTT. This gives the protein CASSGNRGLNTEAFF.

This clonotype was picked up many times. V and J are TRBV5-6 and TRBJ2-7; D is undetermined. The V gene's germline CDR1 is SGHDT and CDR2 YYEEEE. V was cut by 3 bases and J by 3 bases, with 13 bases left in between. The CDR3 has 14 amino acids. CDR3 coding DNA: TGTGCCAGCAGCTCCCGACTGGAGAGCTACGAGCAGTACTTC. It codes for CASSSRLESYEQYF. Full variable domain (remainder filled in from reference TRBV5-6 and TRBJ2-7): DAGVTQSPTHLIKTRGQQVTLRCSPKSGHDTVSWYQQALGQGPQFIFQYYEEEERQRGNFPDRFSGHQFPNYSSELNVNALLLGDSALYLCASSSRLESYEQYFGPGTRLTVT.

The chain joins TRBV20-1 to TRBJ1-4; D gene uncertain. The CDR3 contains 13 residues. V lost 0 bases and J 7 bases, leaving 9 bases between the germline ends. Germline V gives CDR1 DFQATT, CDR2 SNEGSKA (reference sequence). The CDR3 DNA follows: TGCAGTGCTAGAGATGTAGGGCCTGAAAAACTGTTTTTT. This sequence encodes CSARDVGPEKLFF.

This clonotype occurred many times. The rearrangement uses TRBV18 and TRBJ1-2; TRBD1 is a possible D gene (6 bases). Germline V gene lookup returns CDR1 KGHSH and CDR2 LQKENI. The germline V and J ends were trimmed by 6 bases and 6 bases, with 14 bases remaining between them. The CDR3 covers 13 residues. CDR3 loop: CASSPTGGDGYTF. Written as DNA, the CDR3 is TGTGCCAGCTCCCCGACAGGAGGGGATGGCTACACCTTC.

This clonotype appeared a few times. V usage is TRBV21-1 and J usage is TRBJ1-5; TRBD1 was called by the table and not checked on the DNA. TRBV21-1 represents a pseudogene. This CDR3 has 14 amino acids. The CDR3 DNA follows: TGTGCCAGCAGCAACGGGACAGGGAATCAGCCCCAGCATTTT. Encoded protein: CASSNGTGNQPQHF.

In this sample, this clonotype turned up many times. The chain has TRBV7-2 and TRBJ2-5; no reliable D call. The CDR3 has 13 amino acids. Germline loops: CDR1 SGHTA, CDR2 FQGNSA. The V end lost 3 bases, the J end lost 6 bases, and 11 bases lay between the germline ends. The CDR3 reads CASSLVGRKTQYF. The CDR3 DNA follows: TGTGCCAGCAGCTTGGTGGGAAGGAAGACCCAGTACTTC.